One and the same sample provided the 9 T cell receptor beta chains below, sequenced in a study of shared clonotypes between healthy human individuals. Using immunoSEQ multiplex PCR, the repertoire was profiled, and TCRdb retains in-frame clones only, with some absent. There are 630,000 or so clones in the sample; 95% to 98% occur only once, and 0.3% lies in the top ten. Terminally differentiated effector memory CD45RA+ cells were excluded by CCR7 positive selection of CD45RO-negative cells. The sample consisted of naive CD8+ T cells sorted from blood. The receptors derive from a man aged 25 to 40 in good health.

The rearrangement links TRBV7-2 to TRBJ2-1; D gene ambiguous. The V gene lost 2 bases and the J gene lost 6 bases, with 5 bases spanning the gap. This CDR3 is built from 12 residues. Germline V gene sequence: CDR1 SGHTA, CDR2 FQGNSA. In nucleotides, the CDR3 is TGTGCCAGCAGCTTAAGGCCCAATGAGCAGTTCTTC. Translated: CASSLRPNEQFF. Supplemented by reference TRBV7-2 and TRBJ2-1, the full variable domain reads GAGVSQSPSNKVTEKGKDVELRCDPISGHTALYWYRQSLGQGLEFLIYFQGNSAPDKSGLPSDRFSAERTGGSVSTLTIQRTQQEDSAVYLCASSLRPNEQFFGPGTRLTVL.

This clone was picked up one time. The rearrangement joins TRBV28 to TRBJ2-1; 12 bases agree with TRBD2. The germline CDR1 and CDR2 sequences are MDHEN and SYDVKM. The CDR3 is 17 amino acids. The V segment lost 2 bases and the J segment 1 base; nucleotides outside the gene matches: 3. The CDR3 protein is CASSLGLAGTSYNEQFF. In nucleotides, the CDR3 is TGTGCCAGCAGTTTAGGACTAGCGGGGACATCCTACAATGAGCAGTTCTTC.

The chain combines TRBV27 with TRBJ2-1, with TRBD2 matching over 12 bases. This CDR3 is 14 amino acids long. Germline V gene data show CDR1 as MNHEY and CDR2 as SMNVEV (reference sequence). V was clipped by 5 bases and J by 9 bases; unmatched bases: 5. The CDR3 DNA reads as TGTGCCAGCAGTCCACTAGCGGGAGGTCTTGAGCAGTTCTTC. It yields the protein CASSPLAGGLEQFF.

CDR3 sequence reads: CASKVNEQFF. CDR3 in DNA: TGTGCCAGCAAGGTAAATGAGCAGTTCTTC. The rearrangement links TRBV2 to TRBJ2-1; unclear D gene. The CDR3 runs 10 residues. V lost 7 bases to trimming and J lost 7 bases, with 5 bases between them. Per germline, CDR1 SNHLY and CDR2 FYNNEI.

This sequence joins TRBV5-4 and TRBJ2-5; D not certain. Germline loops: CDR1 SGHNT, CDR2 YYREEE (reference sequence). V shed 3 bases and J shed 5 bases, with 5 bases lying between them. This CDR3 region has 11 residues. Here the CDR3 DNA reads TGTGCCAGCAGCTGGGGTGAGACCCAGTACTTC. It is translated as CASSWGETQYF.

The V call is TRBV27, the J call TRBJ2-3; D is perhaps TRBD2 (6 bases). CDR1 is MNHEY, CDR2 SMNVEV, per germline (reference sequence). The V gene lost 5 bases and the J gene lost 3 bases, with 27 bases spanning the gap. The CDR3 spans 19 residues. CDR3 loop: CASSPYPDTERGLTDTQYF. For the CDR3, the DNA is TGTGCCAGCAGTCCCTACCCCGACACAGAACGGGGGTTAACAGATACGCAGTATTTT.

The rearrangement links TRBV9 to TRBJ2-3; 8 nucleotides match TRBD1. Trimming took 4 bases from V and 4 from J; bases not matched to a gene: 8. CDR1 and CDR2 from the germline V gene are SGDLS and YYNGEE. CDR3 size: 15 residues. CDR3 sequence reads: CASSPPGQASDTQYF. DNA for the CDR3: TGTGCCAGCAGCCCCCCGGGACAGGCTTCAGATACGCAGTATTTT.

The chain carries TRBV27 and TRBJ2-3; D uncertain. Between the trimmed V and J ends, which lost 5 bases and 5 bases, there was a span of 8 bases. CDR1 is MNHEY and CDR2 is SMNVEV in the germline V gene (reference sequence). The CDR3 covers 12 residues. The CDR3 reads CASSRFQDTQYF. The CDR3 bases are TGTGCCAGCAGTCGTTTCCAAGATACGCAGTATTTT.

The chain recombines TRBV7-3 with TRBJ2-1; 13 bases fit TRBD2. Germline values: CDR1 SGHTA, CDR2 FQGTGA. V was clipped by 4 bases and J by 5 bases; unmatched bases: 11. The CDR3 loop spans 18 amino acids. CDR3 bases: TGTGCCAGCAGCTCCATTCCGTACGGGACTAGCGGGAACAATGAGCAGTTCTTC. Translation gives CASSSIPYGTSGNNEQFF.